What follows describes a single T cell receptor beta chain. Antigen specificity is unknown. The data derive from a study of cytomegalovirus exposure and HLA in healthy donors. The table came from immunoSEQ multiplex PCR; TCRdb's copy has only in-frame clones and leaves some out. The sample carries approximately 300,000 clones, 75% to 90% recorded once. CDR3 length: 13 amino acids. The V gene lost 8 bases and the J gene lost 3 bases, with 14 bases spanning the gap. Per the germline V gene, CDR1 is SGHAT and CDR2 is FQNNGV. Study results and limitations: TCR beta chains numbering some 160 were designated cytomegalovirus-associated.

This chain uses TRBV11-2 with TRBJ2-7; possibly TRBD2 for D (6 bases). Sequencing was carried out using PBMCs. This clonotype was sampled from a woman between 18 and 29 years old in good health and CMV-seronegative. CDR3 nucleotides: TGTGCCAGCCGGAGCGGGTCCGGCTACGAGCAGTACTTC. Its protein product is CASRSGSGYEQYF.